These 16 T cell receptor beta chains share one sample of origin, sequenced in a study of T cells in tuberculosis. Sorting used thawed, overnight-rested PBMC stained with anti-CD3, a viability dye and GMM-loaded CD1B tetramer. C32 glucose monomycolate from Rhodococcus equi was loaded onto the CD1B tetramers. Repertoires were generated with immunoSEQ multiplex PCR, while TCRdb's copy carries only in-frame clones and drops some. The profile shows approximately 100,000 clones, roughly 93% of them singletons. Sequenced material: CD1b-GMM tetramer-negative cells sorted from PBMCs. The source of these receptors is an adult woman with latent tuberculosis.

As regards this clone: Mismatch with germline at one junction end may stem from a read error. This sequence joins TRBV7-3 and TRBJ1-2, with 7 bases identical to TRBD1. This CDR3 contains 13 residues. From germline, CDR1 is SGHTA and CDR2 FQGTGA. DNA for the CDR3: TGTGCCAGCAGCTTAATAGGGCAGGGGGTTGTCTCCTTC. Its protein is CASSLIGQGVVSF.

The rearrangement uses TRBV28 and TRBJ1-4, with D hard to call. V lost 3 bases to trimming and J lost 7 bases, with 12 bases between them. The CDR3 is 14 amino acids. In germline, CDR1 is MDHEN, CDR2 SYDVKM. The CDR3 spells CASSFQKRSEKLFF. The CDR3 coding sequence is TGTGCCAGCAGTTTCCAGAAGCGGAGTGAAAAACTGTTTTTT.

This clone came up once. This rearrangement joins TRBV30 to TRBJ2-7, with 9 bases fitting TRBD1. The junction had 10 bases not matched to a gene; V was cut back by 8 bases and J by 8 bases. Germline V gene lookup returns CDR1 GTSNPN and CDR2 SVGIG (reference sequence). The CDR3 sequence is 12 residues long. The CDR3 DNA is TGTGCCCTGCATAGGGGACAGGGCAAGCAGTACTTC. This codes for CALHRGQGKQYF.

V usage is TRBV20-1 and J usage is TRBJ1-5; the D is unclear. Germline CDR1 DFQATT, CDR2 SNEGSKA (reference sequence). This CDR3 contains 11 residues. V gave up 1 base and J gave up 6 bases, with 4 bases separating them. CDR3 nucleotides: TGCAGTGCTAGAGTCGGTCAGCCCCAGCATTTT. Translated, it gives CSARVGQPQHF.

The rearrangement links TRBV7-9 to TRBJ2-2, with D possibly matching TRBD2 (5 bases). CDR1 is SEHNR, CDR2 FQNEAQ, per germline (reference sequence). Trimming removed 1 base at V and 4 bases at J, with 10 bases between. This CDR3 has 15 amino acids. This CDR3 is CASSLVLGGTGELFF. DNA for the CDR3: TGTGCCAGCAGCTTAGTACTAGGAGGCACCGGGGAGCTGTTTTTT.

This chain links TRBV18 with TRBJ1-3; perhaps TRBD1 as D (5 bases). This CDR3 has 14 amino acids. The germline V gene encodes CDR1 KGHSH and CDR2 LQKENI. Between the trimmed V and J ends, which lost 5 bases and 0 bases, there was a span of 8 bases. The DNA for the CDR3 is TGTGCCAGCTCATCGGGGGACTCTGGAAACACCATATATTTT. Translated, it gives CASSSGDSGNTIYF.

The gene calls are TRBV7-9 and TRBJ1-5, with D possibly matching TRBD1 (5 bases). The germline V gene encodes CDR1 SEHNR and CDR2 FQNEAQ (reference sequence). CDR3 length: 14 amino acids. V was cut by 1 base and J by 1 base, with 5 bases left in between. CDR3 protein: CASSLEGSNQPQHF. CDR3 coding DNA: TGTGCCAGCAGCTTAGAGGGGAGCAATCAGCCCCAGCATTTT.

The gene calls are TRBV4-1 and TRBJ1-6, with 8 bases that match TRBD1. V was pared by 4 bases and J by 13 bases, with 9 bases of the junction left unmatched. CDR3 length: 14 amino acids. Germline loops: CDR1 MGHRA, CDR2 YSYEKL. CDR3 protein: CASSLGQGNPPLHF. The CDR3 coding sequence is TGCGCCAGCAGCCTAGGACAGGGTAACCCTCCCCTCCACTTT.

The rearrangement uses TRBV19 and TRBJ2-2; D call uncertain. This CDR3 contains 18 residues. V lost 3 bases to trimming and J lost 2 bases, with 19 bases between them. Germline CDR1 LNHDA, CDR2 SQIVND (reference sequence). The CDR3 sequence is CASSIWYAATVNTGELFF. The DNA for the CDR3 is TGTGCCAGTAGTATTTGGTATGCAGCGACCGTCAACACCGGGGAGCTGTTTTTT.

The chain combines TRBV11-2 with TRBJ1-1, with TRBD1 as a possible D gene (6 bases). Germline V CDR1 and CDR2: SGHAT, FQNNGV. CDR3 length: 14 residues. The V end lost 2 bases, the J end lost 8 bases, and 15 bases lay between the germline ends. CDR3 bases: TGTGCCAGCAGCTTAAAACAGGGCGGCACGGAAGCTTTCTTT. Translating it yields CASSLKQGGTEAFF.

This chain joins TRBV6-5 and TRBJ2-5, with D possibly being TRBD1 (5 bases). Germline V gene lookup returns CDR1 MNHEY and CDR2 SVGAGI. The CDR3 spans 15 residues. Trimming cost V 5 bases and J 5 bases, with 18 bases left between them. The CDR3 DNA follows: TGTGCCAGCAGTCCACGACAGACCCGGGCGGAGACCCAGTACTTC. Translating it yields CASSPRQTRAETQYF.

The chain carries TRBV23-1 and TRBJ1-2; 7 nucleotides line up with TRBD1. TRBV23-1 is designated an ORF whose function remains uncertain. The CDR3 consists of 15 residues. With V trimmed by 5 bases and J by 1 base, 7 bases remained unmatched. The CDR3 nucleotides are TGCGCCAGCAGTGAAAGACAGGGAATTAACTATGGCTACACCTTC. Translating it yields CASSERQGINYGYTF.

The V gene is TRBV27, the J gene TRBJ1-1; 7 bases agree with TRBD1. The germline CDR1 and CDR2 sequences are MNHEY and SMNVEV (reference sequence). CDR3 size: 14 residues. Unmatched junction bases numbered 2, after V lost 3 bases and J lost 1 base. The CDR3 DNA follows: TGTGCCAGCAGTTTCGGGACAGCGAACACTGAAGCTTTCTTT. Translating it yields CASSFGTANTEAFF.

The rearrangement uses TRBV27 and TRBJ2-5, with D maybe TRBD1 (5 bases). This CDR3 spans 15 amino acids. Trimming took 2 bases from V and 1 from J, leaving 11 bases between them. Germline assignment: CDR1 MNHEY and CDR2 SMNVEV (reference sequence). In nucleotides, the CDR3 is TGTGCCAGCAGTTTACAGGGTCGGTCCCAAGAGACCCAGTACTTC. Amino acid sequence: CASSLQGRSQETQYF.

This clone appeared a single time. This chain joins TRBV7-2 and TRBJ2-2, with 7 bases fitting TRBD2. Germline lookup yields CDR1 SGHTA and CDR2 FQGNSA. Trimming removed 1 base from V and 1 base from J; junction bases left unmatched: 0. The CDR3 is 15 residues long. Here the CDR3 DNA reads TGTGCCAGCAGCTTAGGCGGGGGGAACACCGGGGAGCTGTTTTTT. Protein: CASSLGGGNTGELFF.

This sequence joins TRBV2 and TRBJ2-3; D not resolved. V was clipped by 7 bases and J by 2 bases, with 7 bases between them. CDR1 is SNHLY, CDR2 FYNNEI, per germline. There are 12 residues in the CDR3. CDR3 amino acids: CASIIATDTQYF. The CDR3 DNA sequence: TGTGCCAGCATAATAGCCACAGATACGCAGTATTTT.